The 32 T cell receptor beta chains below all came from one sample that was sequenced in a study of cytomegalovirus exposure and HLA in healthy donors. PCR amplification relied on 60 Vbeta primers (plus 13 Jbeta primers). Libraries were prepared by immunoSEQ multiplex PCR; TCRdb keeps only in-frame clonotypes and omits some of them. Here the sample spans 92,000 or so clones, over 55% being singletons. The sample was PBMCs. These receptors were collected from a woman aged 45-60 years in good health and CMV-seropositive.

The V gene is TRBV30, the J gene TRBJ1-5, with 9 nucleotides matching TRBD1. Germline lookup yields CDR1 GTSNPN and CDR2 SVGIG (reference sequence). The CDR3 totals 15 residues. The J segment lost 1 base and the V segment lost 1 base, leaving 2 bases of the junction unmatched. The chain's CDR3 is CAWSDRGLSNQPQHF. As DNA, the CDR3 is TGTGCCTGGAGTGACAGGGGGCTGAGCAATCAGCCCCAGCATTTT.

The chain employs TRBV2 and TRBJ2-1; perhaps TRBD1 as D (6 bases). Trimming removed 6 bases at V and 2 bases at J, with 14 bases between. The CDR3 contains 15 residues. Germline CDR1 reads SNHLY; CDR2 reads FYNNEI. The CDR3 region is CASRDGAGAYNEQFF. The CDR3 nucleotides read TGTGCCAGCAGGGATGGGGCAGGGGCCTACAATGAGCAGTTCTTC.

The chain uses TRBV30 and TRBJ1-2; D perhaps matches TRBD1 (6 bases). Per the germline V gene, CDR1 is GTSNPN and CDR2 is SVGIG (reference sequence). The CDR3 spans 13 residues. Trimming pared 4 bases from V and 7 bases from J, leaving 16 bases between. The CDR3 spells CAWMLGTSSGYTF. CDR3 nucleotide sequence: TGTGCCTGGATGTTAGGGACAAGCTCTGGCTACACCTTC.

This clone was seen more than once but under ten times. V gene TRBV4-2 combines with J gene TRBJ1-5, with no clear D. Between the trimmed V and J ends, which lost 0 bases and 6 bases, there was a span of 12 bases. This CDR3 comprises 15 residues. Germline CDR1 and CDR2: LGHNA and YNFKEQ. CDR3 in amino acids: CASSQDRGVLQPQHF. The CDR3 nucleotides read TGTGCCAGCAGCCAAGATCGGGGAGTCCTTCAGCCCCAGCATTTT.

The chain employs TRBV14 and TRBJ2-2, with D possibly being TRBD1 (5 bases). This CDR3 has 17 residues. V lost 0 bases and J 4 bases, leaving 15 bases between the germline ends. The germline V gene has CDR1 SGHDN and CDR2 FVKESK. The CDR3 sequence: CASSQEWGNLITGELFF. Written as DNA, the CDR3 is TGTGCCAGCAGCCAAGAATGGGGCAACTTGATCACCGGGGAGCTGTTTTTT.

V usage is TRBV19 and J usage is TRBJ1-2, with TRBD1 matching 7 bases. The CDR3 has 14 residues. The germline CDR1 and CDR2 sequences are LNHDA and SQIVND (reference sequence). The V and J ends lost 4 bases and 6 bases, in that order; junction bases with no gene match: 8. CDR3 nucleotides: TGTGCCAGTAGTAGAAGGGGGCGTTCGGATGGCTACACCTTC. Translated: CASSRRGRSDGYTF. The whole variable domain, remainder taken from reference TRBV19 and TRBJ1-2, is DGGITQSPKYLFRKEGQNVTLSCEQNLNHDAMYWYRQDPGQGLRLIYYSQIVNDFQKGDIAEGYSVSREKKESFPLTVTSAQKNPTAFYLCASSRRGRSDGYTFGSGTRLTVV.

The chain carries TRBV9 and TRBJ2-1; 8 bases match TRBD2. The ends lost 2 bases at V and 7 bases at J; junction bases unmatched: 5. The CDR3 has 14 residues. In germline, CDR1 is SGDLS, CDR2 YYNGEE. Here the CDR3 DNA reads TGTGCCAGCAGCGTGGGCGGGGGGATTAATGAGCAGTTCTTC. The encoded protein is CASSVGGGINEQFF. Looking up the rest from reference TRBV9 and TRBJ2-1 gives the full variable domain: DSGVTQTPKHLITATGQRVTLRCSPRSGDLSVYWYQQSLDQGLQFLIQYYNGEERAKGNILERFSAQQFPDLHSELNLSSLELGDSALYFCASSVGGGINEQFFGPGTRLTVL.

This clone was seen a few times. This chain connects TRBV10-3 to TRBJ1-5; the D gene is possibly TRBD1 (5 bases). CDR1 and CDR2 from the germline V gene are ENHRY and SYGVKD. This CDR3 comprises 15 residues. Trimming removed 3 bases from V and 3 bases from J, with 12 bases in between. For the CDR3, the DNA is TGTGCCATCAGTGAATCGTCAGGGATCAATCAGCCCCAGCATTTT. This sequence encodes CAISESSGINQPQHF.

This clone appeared a single time. The chain carries TRBV10-3 and TRBJ2-3; 7 bases line up with TRBD1. After removal of 0 bases from V and 2 bases from J, the junction contained 2 bases not matched to a gene. CDR1 is ENHRY, CDR2 SYGVKD, per germline. The CDR3 runs 15 residues. CDR3 loop: CAISESGTVTDTQYF. In nucleotides, the CDR3 is TGTGCCATCAGTGAGTCGGGGACAGTCACAGATACGCAGTATTTT.

The chain is built from TRBV28 and TRBJ2-7; 10 bases are a match to TRBD2. The V segment lost 5 bases and the J segment 0 bases; nucleotides outside the gene matches: 10. Per germline, CDR1 MDHEN and CDR2 SYDVKM. This CDR3 region has 17 residues. CDR3 sequence (DNA): TGTGCCAGCAGTCGCGGGTCTAGCGGGGGTATCTCCTACGAGCAGTACTTC. Its protein is CASSRGSSGGISYEQYF.

The rearrangement uses TRBV19 and TRBJ1-6; TRBD1 agrees at 12 bases. Germline CDR1 LNHDA, CDR2 SQIVND (reference sequence). Losses at the gene ends were 6 bases for V and 10 bases for J; bases not matched to a gene: 4. The CDR3 covers 14 residues. CDR3 region: CASSSGTGGSPLHF. The CDR3 DNA reads TGTGCCAGTAGCTCCGGGACAGGGGGCTCACCCCTCCACTTT. Full variable domain (outside the CDR3, taken from reference TRBV19 and TRBJ1-6): DGGITQSPKYLFRKEGQNVTLSCEQNLNHDAMYWYRQDPGQGLRLIYYSQIVNDFQKGDIAEGYSVSREKKESFPLTVTSAQKNPTAFYLCASSSGTGGSPLHFGNGTRLTVT.

J is TRBJ2-2 and V is TRBV25-1; D not certain. CDR1 and CDR2 (germline): MGHDK, SYGVNS. V lost 1 base and J 1 base, leaving 4 bases between the germline ends. There are 14 residues in the CDR3. The DNA of the CDR3 is TGTGCCAGCAGTGAATTTAGGAACACCGGGGAGCTGTTTTTT. Translated: CASSEFRNTGELFF.

The rearrangement links TRBV25-1 to TRBJ1-5; D may be TRBD1 (5 bases). The CDR3 extends over 18 amino acids. CDR1 and CDR2 (germline): MGHDK, SYGVNS. The V and J ends lost 6 bases and 4 bases respectively, with 25 bases between them. The CDR3 protein is CASSALRVSKRTNQPQHF. Written as DNA, the CDR3 is TGTGCCAGCAGCGCCCTAAGGGTTAGTAAACGGACAAATCAGCCCCAGCATTTT. The full variable domain, with the rest looked up from reference TRBV25-1 and TRBJ1-5, is EADIYQTPRYLVIGTGKKITLECSQTMGHDKMYWYQQDPGMELHLIHYSYGVNSTEKGDLSSESTVSRIRTEHFPLTLESARPSHTSQYLCASSALRVSKRTNQPQHFGDGTRLSIL.

This chain links TRBV19 with TRBJ2-5, with 9 bases that match TRBD1. The CDR3 length is 16 residues. J was trimmed by 5 bases and V by 5 bases; bases with no gene match: 12. The germline gives CDR1 LNHDA, CDR2 SQIVND (reference sequence). The chain's CDR3 is CASSPGQGLVAETQYF. The CDR3 coding sequence is TGTGCCAGTAGTCCTGGACAGGGGCTTGTTGCGGAGACCCAGTACTTC.

The V call is TRBV9, the J call TRBJ2-2; TRBD2 matches 10 bases. The CDR3 runs 16 residues. Germline V gene lookup returns CDR1 SGDLS and CDR2 YYNGEE. With V trimmed by 2 bases and J by 5 bases, 6 bases remained unmatched. The CDR3 DNA follows: TGTGCCAGCAGCGTCCTGGGGACTAGCGAAACCGGGGAGCTGTTTTTT. It codes for CASSVLGTSETGELFF. Based on the CDR3 plus reference TRBV9 and TRBJ2-2, the full variable domain is DSGVTQTPKHLITATGQRVTLRCSPRSGDLSVYWYQQSLDQGLQFLIQYYNGEERAKGNILERFSAQQFPDLHSELNLSSLELGDSALYFCASSVLGTSETGELFFGEGSRLTVL.

This clone was observed a few times. The V gene is TRBV5-6, the J gene TRBJ1-4; no reliable D call. The V gene's germline CDR1 is SGHDT and CDR2 YYEEEE. The length of the CDR3 is 14 residues. The germline V and J ends were trimmed by 2 bases and 0 bases, with 5 bases remaining between them. The CDR3 nucleotides read TGTGCCAGCAGCTTCTCAGCAACTAATGAAAAACTGTTTTTT. This gives the protein CASSFSATNEKLFF.

The chain employs TRBV15 and TRBJ1-1, with D uncertain. Germline CDR1 reads LNHNV; CDR2 reads YYDKDF (reference sequence). V gave up 3 bases and J gave up 4 bases, with 12 bases separating them. This CDR3 contains 14 residues. The CDR3 DNA follows: TGTGCCACCAGCAGCTTGGGTGGAGGCACTGAAGCTTTCTTT. This sequence encodes CATSSLGGGTEAFF.

This clone was seen more than once but under ten times. This sequence joins TRBV7-6 and TRBJ1-2; 10 bases agree with TRBD1. Germline V lookup: CDR1 SGHVS, CDR2 FNYEAQ. V dropped 7 bases and J dropped 2; count of bases not matched to a gene: 4. The length of the CDR3 is 14 residues. The CDR3 DNA reads as TGTGCCAGCACCCCGACAGGGGGCAACTATGGCTACACCTTC. The encoded protein is CASTPTGGNYGYTF.

In nucleotides, the CDR3 is TGCGCCAGCAGCCGGACCGGGACAGGGGATAGCACAGATACGCAGTATTTT. Translated, it gives CASSRTGTGDSTDTQYF. The genes are TRBV5-1 and TRBJ2-3, with 10 positions matching TRBD1. The germline V gene encodes CDR1 SGHRS and CDR2 YFSETQ. V shed 4 bases and J 0 bases; nucleotides not matched to a gene: 8. The CDR3 totals 17 residues.

This chain joins TRBV4-3 and TRBJ1-2; weak D call: TRBD1 (6 bases). The CDR3 loop spans 14 amino acids. V lost 2 bases and J lost 8, with 15 bases in between. The V gene's germline CDR1 is LGHNA and CDR2 YSLEER. The CDR3 nucleotides are TGCGCCAGCAGCCAAACAGGGCCAGTAAGAGGCTACACCTTC. Protein sequence: CASSQTGPVRGYTF.

The chain uses TRBV7-2 and TRBJ1-6, with a tentative D call TRBD1 (5 bases). Trimming removed 3 bases at V and 10 bases at J, with 13 bases between. The length of the CDR3 is 14 residues. Germline CDR1 and CDR2: SGHTA and FQGNSA. As DNA, the CDR3 is TGTGCCAGCAGCTTCAGGGTTTTTCACTCACCCCTCCACTTT. Residues: CASSFRVFHSPLHF.

V is TRBV5-1 and J is TRBJ2-3; tentative D call: TRBD2 (5 bases). This CDR3 comprises 17 residues. Trimming took off 4 bases at V and 0 bases at J, with 18 bases between the two ends. CDR1 is SGHRS and CDR2 is YFSETQ in the germline V gene. The CDR3 region has the DNA TGCGCCAGCAGCGCCGGGATCGCGGCGACTAGCACAGATACGCAGTATTTT. This encodes CASSAGIAATSTDTQYF.

The chain couples TRBV7-9 to TRBJ2-1, with 8 bases aligning to TRBD2. Germline CDR1 reads SEHNR; CDR2 reads FQNEAQ (reference sequence). This CDR3 is built from 17 residues. The V segment lost 1 base and the J segment 5 bases; nucleotides outside the gene matches: 10. Written as DNA, the CDR3 is TGTGCCAGCAGCTTAGGGGGGGAAGCGGGGGCTAACAATGAGCAGTTCTTC. This translates into CASSLGGEAGANNEQFF.

The rearrangement uses TRBV6-5 and TRBJ2-7; tentatively, D is TRBD1 (6 bases). The germline V gene encodes CDR1 MNHEY and CDR2 SVGAGI. The V end lost 2 bases, the J end lost 7 bases, and 12 bases lay between the germline ends. The CDR3 length is 13 residues. CDR3 nucleotides: TGTGCCAGCAGTTACCTACAGGGTGAAGAGCAGTACTTC. This gives the protein CASSYLQGEEQYF.

The chain has TRBV6-6 and TRBJ2-5; D perhaps matches TRBD2 (6 bases). The CDR3 has 13 amino acids. Germline V lookup: CDR1 MNHNY, CDR2 SVGAGI (reference sequence). V was pared by 6 bases and J by 1 base, with 9 bases between. The CDR3 DNA reads TGTGCCAGCAGATGGCGGGGCCAAGAGACCCAGTACTTC. The encoded protein is CASRWRGQETQYF.

This clone was observed a single time. CDR3 protein: CASSQDYFTGGFRSYEQYF. In DNA, the CDR3 is TGTGCCAGCAGCCAAGACTATTTTACAGGGGGCTTTAGGTCCTACGAGCAGTACTTC. J is TRBJ2-5 and V is TRBV14; 9 nucleotides agree with TRBD1. The DNA end is a closer match to TRBJ2-7, so the J assignment may be wrong. Germline lookup yields CDR1 SGHDN and CDR2 FVKESK. CDR3 length equals 19 residues.

This clone was observed a handful of times. The gene calls are TRBV19 and TRBJ2-4, with D perhaps matching TRBD2 (6 bases). This CDR3 is 15 amino acids long. Trimming removed 4 bases at V and 0 bases at J, with 10 bases between. Germline values: CDR1 LNHDA, CDR2 SQIVND (reference sequence). This CDR3 reads CASSKGTQAKNIQYF. CDR3 nucleotide sequence: TGTGCCAGTAGTAAAGGGACTCAAGCCAAAAACATTCAGTACTTC.

V usage is TRBV5-1 and J usage is TRBJ1-1; D is unclear. V dropped 2 bases and J dropped 7 bases, with 9 bases sitting between them. CDR1 and CDR2 (germline): SGHRS, YFSETQ. The CDR3 sequence is 12 residues long. The DNA for the CDR3 is TGCGCCAGCAGCTTAGAGGCCGGTGAAGCTTTCTTT. As protein: CASSLEAGEAFF. The entire variable domain, with the rest obtained from reference TRBV5-1 and TRBJ1-1, is as follows: KAGVTQTPRYLIKTRGQQVTLSCSPISGHRSVSWYQQTPGQGLQFLFEYFSETQRNKGNFPGRFSGRQFSNSRSEMNVSTLELGDSALYLCASSLEAGEAFFGQGTRLTVV.

This clone was detected only a few times. The J gene is TRBJ2-1, the V gene TRBV7-5; the table's D call TRBD2 went unverified against the DNA. TRBV7-5 is a listed pseudogene. The CDR3 consists of 16 residues. This chain's CDR3 is CVRSLKDGDLHNEQFF. CDR3 bases: TGTGTCAGAAGCTTAAAGGACGGGGATTTGCACAATGAGCAGTTCTTC.

The V call is TRBV28, the J call TRBJ2-1; possibly TRBD2 for D (6 bases). From germline, CDR1 is MDHEN and CDR2 SYDVKM. The CDR3 covers 13 residues. Trimming removed 8 bases from V and 8 bases from J, with 16 bases in between. CDR3 nucleotides: TGTGCCAGCGGAGGGACTCCGCACGATGAGCAGTTCTTC. Protein sequence: CASGGTPHDEQFF.

This clone occurred a few times. Here the CDR3 DNA reads TGTGCCGGGGACAGGGGGCCCAGTACTGAAGCTTTCTTT. Protein: CAGDRGPSTEAFF. The V and J genes are TRBV6-6 and TRBJ1-1, with 12 bases that match TRBD1. Trimming at V came to 11 bases and at J to 5 bases, leaving 6 bases not matched to a gene. There are 13 residues in the CDR3. The germline gives CDR1 MNHNY, CDR2 SVGAGI (reference sequence).

This chain links TRBV4-3 with TRBJ2-1, with TRBD2 matching over 11 bases. With V trimmed by 5 bases and J by 4 bases, 13 bases remained unmatched. Germline V lookup: CDR1 LGHNA, CDR2 YSLEER. This CDR3 has 18 residues. The CDR3 region is CASSAGTSGDPFYNEQFF. The CDR3 DNA reads as TGCGCCAGCAGCGCCGGGACTAGCGGAGACCCCTTTTACAATGAGCAGTTCTTC.